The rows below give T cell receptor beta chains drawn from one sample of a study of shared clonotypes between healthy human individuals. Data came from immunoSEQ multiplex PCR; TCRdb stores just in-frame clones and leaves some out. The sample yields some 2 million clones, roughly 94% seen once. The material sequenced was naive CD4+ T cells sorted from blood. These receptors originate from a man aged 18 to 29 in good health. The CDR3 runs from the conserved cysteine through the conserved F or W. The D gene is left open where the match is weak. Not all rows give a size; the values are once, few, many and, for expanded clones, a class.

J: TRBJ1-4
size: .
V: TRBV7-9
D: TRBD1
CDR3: CASSVGQGSEKLFF
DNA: TGTGCCAGCAGCGTGGGACAGGGAAGTGAAAAACTGTTTTTT

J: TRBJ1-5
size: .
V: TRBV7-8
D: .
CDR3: CASSSTTGLGNQPQHF
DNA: TGTGCCAGCAGCTCAACCACAGGGCTAGGCAATCAGCCCCAGCATTTT

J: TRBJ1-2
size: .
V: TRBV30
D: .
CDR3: CAWWTPRHGYTF
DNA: TGTGCCTGGTGGACACCCAGGCATGGCTACACCTTC

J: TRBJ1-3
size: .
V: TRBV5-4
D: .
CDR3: CASSPTGGNTIYF
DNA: TGTGCCAGCAGCCCGACAGGCGGAAACACCATATATTTT

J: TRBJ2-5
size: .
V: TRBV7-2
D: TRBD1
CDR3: CASSLVGTGTVQETQYF
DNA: TGTGCCAGCAGCTTAGTTGGGACAGGGACCGTCCAAGAGACCCAGTACTTC

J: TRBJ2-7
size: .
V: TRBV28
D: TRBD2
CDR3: CASETSGGAGSHEQYF
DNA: TGTGCCAGCGAAACTAGCGGGGGGGCCGGGTCCCACGAGCAGTACTTC

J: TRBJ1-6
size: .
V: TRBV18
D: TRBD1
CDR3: CASSPDRSSYNSPLHF
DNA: TGTGCCAGCTCCCCGGACAGGAGCTCCTATAATTCACCCCTCCACTTT

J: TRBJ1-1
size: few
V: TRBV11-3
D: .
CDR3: CASSSYNYGDGAFF
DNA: TGTGCCAGCAGCTCGTATAACTACGGAGATGGGGCTTTCTTT

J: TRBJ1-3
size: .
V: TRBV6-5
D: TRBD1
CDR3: CASSLTGSGNTIYF
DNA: TGTGCCAGCAGTCTGACAGGGTCTGGAAACACCATATATTTT

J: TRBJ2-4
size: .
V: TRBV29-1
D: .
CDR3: CSVDRDINIQYF
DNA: TGCAGCGTTGACCGGGACATAAACATTCAGTACTTC

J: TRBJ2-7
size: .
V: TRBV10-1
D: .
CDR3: CASASSYEQYF
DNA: TGCGCCAGCGCGAGCTCCTACGAGCAGTACTTC

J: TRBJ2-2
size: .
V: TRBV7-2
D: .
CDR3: CASSLWGTGELFF
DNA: TGTGCCAGCAGCTTATGGGGAACCGGGGAGCTGTTTTTT

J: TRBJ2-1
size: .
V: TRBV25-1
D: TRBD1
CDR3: CASRGGQGVHNEQFF
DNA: TGTGCCAGCAGGGGGGGACAGGGGGTTCACAATGAGCAGTTCTTC

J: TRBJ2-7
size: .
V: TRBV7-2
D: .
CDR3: CASSLATDASYEQYF
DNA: TGTGCCAGCAGCTTGGCCACCGACGCTTCCTACGAGCAGTACTTC

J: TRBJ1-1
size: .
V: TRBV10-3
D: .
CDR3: CAINDRANTEAFF
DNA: TGTGCCATCAACGACAGAGCGAACACTGAAGCTTTCTTT

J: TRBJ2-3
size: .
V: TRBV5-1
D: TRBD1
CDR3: CASSTTGGAEDTQYF
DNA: TGCGCCAGCAGCACGACAGGGGGCGCGGAGGATACGCAGTATTTT

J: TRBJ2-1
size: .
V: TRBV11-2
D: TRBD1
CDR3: CASSLVGDRTYNEQFF
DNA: TGTGCCAGCAGCTTAGTCGGGGACAGAACCTACAATGAGCAGTTCTTC

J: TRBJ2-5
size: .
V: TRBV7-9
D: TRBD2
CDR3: CASSAGLAGGPETQYF
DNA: TGTGCCAGCAGCGCCGGACTAGCGGGAGGGCCGGAGACCCAGTACTTC

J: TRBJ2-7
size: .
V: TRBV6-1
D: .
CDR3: CASSEGGSRYEQYF
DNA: TGTGCCAGCAGTGAAGGCGGCAGCCGATACGAGCAGTACTTC

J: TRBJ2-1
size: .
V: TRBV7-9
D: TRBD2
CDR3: CASSEKREFVNEQFF
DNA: TGTGCCAGCAGCGAGAAGCGGGAGTTTGTGAATGAGCAGTTCTTC

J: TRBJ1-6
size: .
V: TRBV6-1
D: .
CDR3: CASSDRSGVPLHF
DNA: TGTGCCAGCAGTGACAGGTCTGGGGTACCCCTCCACTTT

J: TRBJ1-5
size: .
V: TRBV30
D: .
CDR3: CAWSVPGPGNQPQHF
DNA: TGTGCCTGGAGTGTACCGGGGCCCGGCAATCAGCCCCAGCATTTT

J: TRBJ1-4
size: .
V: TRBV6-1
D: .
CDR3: CASSLFRANEKLFF
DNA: TGTGCCAGCAGCTTATTCCGGGCCAATGAAAAACTGTTTTTT

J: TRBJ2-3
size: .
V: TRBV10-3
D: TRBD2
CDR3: CAINPTSGSTDTQYF
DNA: TGTGCCATCAACCCGACTAGCGGGAGCACAGATACGCAGTATTTT

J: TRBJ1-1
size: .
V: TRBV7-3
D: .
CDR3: CASSLQPQSTEAFF
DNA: TGTGCCAGCAGCTTACAGCCTCAGAGCACTGAAGCTTTCTTT

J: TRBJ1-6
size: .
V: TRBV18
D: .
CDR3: CASKGLGVDSPLHF
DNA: TGTGCCAGCAAGGGACTGGGGGTTGATTCACCCCTCCACTTT

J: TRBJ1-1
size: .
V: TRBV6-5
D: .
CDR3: CASRLNTEAFF
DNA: TGTGCCAGCAGGCTGAACACTGAAGCTTTCTTT

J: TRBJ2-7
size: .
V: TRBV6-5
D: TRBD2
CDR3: CASRQGLAGRREQYF
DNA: TGTGCCAGCAGACAAGGACTAGCGGGACGTCGGGAGCAGTACTTC

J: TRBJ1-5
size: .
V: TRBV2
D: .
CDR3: CASSGRDAARQPQHF
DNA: TGTGCCAGCAGTGGACGAGACGCGGCTAGGCAGCCCCAGCATTTT

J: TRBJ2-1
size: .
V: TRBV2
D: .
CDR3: CASSSNPGKGGVF
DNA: TGTGCCAGCAGCTCAAATCCGGGAAAGGGGGGCGTCTTC

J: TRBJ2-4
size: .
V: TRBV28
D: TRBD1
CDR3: CASREQGAAKNIQYF
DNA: TGTGCCAGCAGAGAGCAGGGGGCAGCCAAAAACATTCAGTACTTC

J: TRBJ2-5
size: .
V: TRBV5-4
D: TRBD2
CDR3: CASSPDLGLAGTQYF
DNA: TGTGCCAGCAGCCCTGACTTGGGACTAGCGGGGACCCAGTACTTC

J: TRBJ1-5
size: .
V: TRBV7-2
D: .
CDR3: CASSLTANSNQPQHF
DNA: TGTGCCAGCAGCTTAACAGCTAATAGCAATCAGCCCCAGCATTTT

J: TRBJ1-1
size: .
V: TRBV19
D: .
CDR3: CASSDLTGGDTEAFF
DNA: TGTGCCAGTAGTGACCTTACAGGAGGCGACACTGAAGCTTTCTTT

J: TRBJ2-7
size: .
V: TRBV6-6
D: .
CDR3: CASSSPTLGAYEQYF
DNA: TGTGCCAGCAGTTCCCCAACTTTGGGAGCCTACGAGCAGTACTTC

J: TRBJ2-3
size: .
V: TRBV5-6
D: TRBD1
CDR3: CASSLEDRGTDTQYF
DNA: TGTGCCAGCAGCTTGGAGGACAGGGGAACAGATACGCAGTATTTT

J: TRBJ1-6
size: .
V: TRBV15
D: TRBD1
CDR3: CATSRDYPGQGNSNSPLHF
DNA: TGTGCCACCAGCAGAGATTATCCGGGACAGGGAAACTCTAATTCACCCCTCCACTTT

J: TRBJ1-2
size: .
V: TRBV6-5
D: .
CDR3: CASSSRHHGYTF
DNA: TGTGCCAGCAGTTCAAGGCATCATGGCTACACCTTC

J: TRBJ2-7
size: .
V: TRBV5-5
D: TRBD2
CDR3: CASSLLGREAYEQYF
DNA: TGTGCCAGCAGCCTGTTGGGGAGGGAGGCGTACGAGCAGTACTTC

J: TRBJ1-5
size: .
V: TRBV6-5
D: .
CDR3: CASSYLGVYQPQHF
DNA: TGTGCCAGCAGTTACTTAGGGGTATATCAGCCCCAGCATTTT

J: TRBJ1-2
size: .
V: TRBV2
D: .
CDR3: CASSEGRVGGYTF
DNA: TGTGCCAGCAGTGAAGGCAGGGTGGGAGGCTACACCTTC

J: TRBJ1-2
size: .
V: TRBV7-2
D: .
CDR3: CASKWGANLPNYGYTF
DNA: TGTGCCAGCAAATGGGGGGCGAACCTACCTAACTATGGCTACACCTTC